This entry lists 28 T cell receptor beta chains sequenced from one sample in a study of blood T cell repertoires in COVID-19. Generated by immunoSEQ multiplex PCR, the TCRdb table keeps only in-frame clones and is missing some. Of about 180,000 clones listed, approximately 87% were seen once; the top ten hold approximately 12%. The sequencing input was peripheral blood. These receptors were obtained from a woman in her 70s with COVID-19, enrolled during active disease.

The chain joins TRBV7-2 to TRBJ1-1; no firm D call. The germline V gene has CDR1 SGHTA and CDR2 FQGNSA. This CDR3 spans 13 amino acids. V lost 1 base, J lost 9 bases, and 12 bases lay in between. CDR3 protein: CASSLDVATKAFF. CDR3 DNA: TGTGCCAGCAGCTTAGATGTGGCAACTAAAGCTTTCTTT.

The rearrangement uses TRBV30 and TRBJ2-5; D gene unclear. Between the trimmed V and J ends, which lost 5 bases and 1 base, there was a span of 14 bases. CDR1 is GTSNPN and CDR2 is SVGIG in the germline V gene (reference sequence). This CDR3 is built from 14 residues. Here the CDR3 reads CAWAVPRIQETQYF. CDR3 DNA: TGTGCCTGGGCGGTTCCTAGGATCCAAGAGACCCAGTACTTC.

V usage is TRBV6-5 and J usage is TRBJ1-3; the D gene is possibly TRBD1 (6 bases). Germline lookup yields CDR1 MNHEY and CDR2 SVGAGI. The length of the CDR3 is 15 residues. The ends were cut back, 2 bases at V and 3 bases at J, with 11 bases in the middle. CDR3 sequence (DNA): TGTGCCAGCAGTTACGGGGGCTCAGGTGGAAACACCATATATTTT. Its protein product is CASSYGGSGGNTIYF.

V is TRBV19 and J is TRBJ2-7, with TRBD2 matching over 9 bases. The trim removed 1 base at V and 2 bases at J, leaving 9 bases unmatched. The CDR3 runs to 17 residues. CDR1 and CDR2 (germline): LNHDA, SQIVND (reference sequence). CDR3 nucleotide sequence: TGTGCCAGTAGTATAGCTTCGATAGCGGGAGTCCCCTACGAGCAGTACTTC. Protein sequence: CASSIASIAGVPYEQYF. Supplemented by reference TRBV19 and TRBJ2-7, the full variable domain reads DGGITQSPKYLFRKEGQNVTLSCEQNLNHDAMYWYRQDPGQGLRLIYYSQIVNDFQKGDIAEGYSVSREKKESFPLTVTSAQKNPTAFYLCASSIASIAGVPYEQYFGPGTRLTVT.

The chain is built from TRBV5-1 and TRBJ1-4; no firm D call. This CDR3 has 15 amino acids. V lost 5 bases, J lost 7 bases, and 18 bases lay in between. CDR1 and CDR2 (germline): SGHRS, YFSETQ. The chain's CDR3 is CASSRTVNSGEKLFF. As DNA, the CDR3 is TGCGCCAGCAGTCGAACAGTCAATTCTGGTGAAAAACTGTTTTTT. The entire variable domain, with the rest obtained from reference TRBV5-1 and TRBJ1-4, is as follows: KAGVTQTPRYLIKTRGQQVTLSCSPISGHRSVSWYQQTPGQGLQFLFEYFSETQRNKGNFPGRFSGRQFSNSRSEMNVSTLELGDSALYLCASSRTVNSGEKLFFGSGTQLSVL.

The chain recombines TRBV2 with TRBJ2-3; 7 bases match TRBD2. CDR3 length: 15 residues. CDR1 and CDR2 from the germline V gene are SNHLY and FYNNEI. With V trimmed by 6 bases and J by 1 base, 7 bases remained unmatched. The CDR3 loop reads CASRNGLAGTDTQYF. The CDR3 bases are TGTGCCAGCAGGAATGGTCTAGCGGGCACAGATACGCAGTATTTT.

The chain combines TRBV20-1 with TRBJ1-2, with D possibly TRBD1 on 6 matching bases. CDR1 and CDR2 (germline): DFQATT, SNEGSKA (reference sequence). The CDR3 sequence is 13 residues long. Trimming took 3 bases from V and 4 from J, leaving 12 bases between them. CDR3 DNA sequence: TGCAGTGCTAGTTTTGGGGGCGGCTATGGCTACACCTTC. It is translated as CSASFGGGYGYTF.

The CDR3 reads CASSPSGGDRDHTF. The CDR3 coding sequence is TGTGCCAGCAGCCCATCTGGCGGGGACAGGGATCACACCTTC. This chain uses TRBV6-5 with TRBJ1-2; the match to TRBD1 covers 9 bases. V shed 6 bases, J shed 12 bases, and the junction held 14 bases outside the gene matches. Germline V gene sequence: CDR1 MNHEY, CDR2 SVGAGI. The CDR3 totals 14 residues.

This clone showed up just once. CDR3 loop: CASSINRQGNEQYF. CDR3 nucleotide sequence: TGTGCCAGCAGCATAAATCGACAGGGTAACGAGCAGTACTTC. The chain uses TRBV11-2 and TRBJ2-7; 7 nucleotides match TRBD1. V lost 5 bases and J lost 5; bases outside the gene matches: 9. There are 14 residues in the CDR3. Germline lookup yields CDR1 SGHAT and CDR2 FQNNGV.

The rearrangement uses TRBV13 and TRBJ2-7; D possibly corresponds to TRBD1 (6 bases). Germline V gene lookup returns CDR1 PRHDT and CDR2 FYEKMQ (reference sequence). The CDR3 is 15 amino acids. Trimming shortened V by 5 bases and J by 3 bases, and 17 bases separated the two germline ends. This chain's CDR3 is CASSVRTEFFYEQYF. CDR3 coding DNA: TGTGCCAGCAGCGTCCGGACAGAATTTTTCTACGAGCAGTACTTC.

The chain links TRBV7-2 to TRBJ1-2, with D perhaps TRBD1 (5 bases). The germline V gene has CDR1 SGHTA and CDR2 FQGNSA. V lost 6 bases to trimming and J lost 0 bases, with 17 bases between them. This CDR3 is built from 16 residues. CDR3 residues: CASSSTSGLANYGYTF. In nucleotides, the CDR3 is TGTGCCAGCAGTTCTACTTCAGGGCTAGCTAACTATGGCTACACCTTC.

This clone was observed once. The chain combines TRBV30 with TRBJ2-1; 7 bases are shared with TRBD2. The germline gives CDR1 GTSNPN, CDR2 SVGIG (reference sequence). V lost 2 bases, J lost 7 bases, and 11 bases stayed unmatched. This CDR3 has 15 residues. The CDR3, as DNA: TGTGCCTGGAGTTCACCCAGCGGGGCCGGGAATGAGCAGTTCTTC. Translation gives CAWSSPSGAGNEQFF.

The rearrangement uses TRBV3-1 (or the pseudogene TRBV3-2) and TRBJ2-3, with 7 bases matching TRBD2. This CDR3 is 16 amino acids long. The ends lost 5 bases at V and 6 bases at J; junction bases unmatched: 14. Germline CDR1 is LGHDT and CDR2 is YNNKEL (reference sequence). CDR3 bases: TGTGCCAGCAGCTTTGCGCACGGCGGGAGCCCCGATACGCAGTATTTT. As protein: CASSFAHGGSPDTQYF.

The V and J genes are TRBV19 and TRBJ1-5; no reliable D call. The CDR3 extends over 15 amino acids. Germline V CDR1 and CDR2: LNHDA, SQIVND (reference sequence). V gave up 2 bases and J gave up 0 bases, with 8 bases separating them. CDR3 sequence: CASSIFRYSNQPQHF. CDR3 bases: TGTGCCAGTAGTATATTCCGGTATAGCAATCAGCCCCAGCATTTT.

This clone was observed a few times. This chain joins TRBV5-5 and TRBJ1-5, with 7 bases that match TRBD1. This CDR3 has 15 amino acids. Germline lookup yields CDR1 SGHKS and CDR2 YYEKEE (reference sequence). J gave up 1 base and V 3 bases, and 4 bases lay outside the gene matches. CDR3 sequence reads: CASSYYRGSNQPQHF. For the CDR3, the DNA is TGTGCCAGCAGCTATTACAGGGGCAGCAATCAGCCCCAGCATTTT.

This chain joins TRBV11-3 and TRBJ2-5, with 9 bases identical to TRBD1. The CDR3 consists of 15 residues. V trimming: 9 bases; J trimming: 1 base; junction bases outside the gene matches: 9. Germline CDR1 reads SGHNT; CDR2 reads YENEEA. Written as DNA, the CDR3 is TGTGCCAGTAGCCCCGACAGGGGGATCCAAGAGACCCAGTACTTC. Its translation: CASSPDRGIQETQYF. The full variable domain, completed using reference TRBV11-3 and TRBJ2-5, is EAGVVQSPRYKIIEKKQPVAFWCNPISGHNTLYWYLQNLGQGPELLIRYENEEAVDDSQLPKDRFSAERLKGVDSTLKIQPAELGDSAVYLCASSPDRGIQETQYFGPGTRLLVL.

The chain combines TRBV18 with TRBJ2-5, with D unresolved. CDR1 and CDR2 (germline): KGHSH, LQKENI. The length of the CDR3 is 14 residues. V lost 2 bases and J 0 bases, leaving 7 bases between the germline ends. The CDR3 bases are TGTGCCAGCTCACCAGACTCGTACCAAGAGACCCAGTACTTC. Residues: CASSPDSYQETQYF.

This clone was observed once. This chain uses TRBV5-1 with TRBJ2-7; weak D call: TRBD1 (5 bases). The V end lost 0 bases, the J end lost 3 bases, and 7 bases lay between the germline ends. CDR1 is SGHRS and CDR2 is YFSETQ in the germline V gene. This CDR3 has 13 residues. CDR3 region: CASSLAQVYEQYF. The DNA of the CDR3 is TGCGCCAGCAGCTTGGCACAGGTCTACGAGCAGTACTTC. The full variable domain, its missing parts supplied by reference TRBV5-1 and TRBJ2-7, is KAGVTQTPRYLIKTRGQQVTLSCSPISGHRSVSWYQQTPGQGLQFLFEYFSETQRNKGNFPGRFSGRQFSNSRSEMNVSTLELGDSALYLCASSLAQVYEQYFGPGTRLTVT.

Remarks on this clone: The same CDR3 also results from other DNA sequences found in this sample. The chain uses TRBV20-1 and TRBJ2-7; possibly TRBD1 for D (6 bases). Germline V CDR1 and CDR2: DFQATT, SNEGSKA (reference sequence). The CDR3 loop spans 11 amino acids. V was pared by 7 bases and J by 4 bases, with 11 bases between. The CDR3 protein is CSGGQGYEQYF. The CDR3 DNA sequence: TGCAGTGGCGGTCAGGGGTACGAGCAGTACTTC.

The CDR3 protein is CASSRIQGAGTEAFF. The CDR3 DNA follows: TGTGCCAGCAGCCGAATACAGGGGGCGGGAACTGAAGCTTTCTTT. The chain uses TRBV6-5 and TRBJ1-1; 9 positions match TRBD1. The CDR3 is 15 amino acids. The germline V gene has CDR1 MNHEY and CDR2 SVGAGI. With 6 bases clipped from V and 5 bases from J, the junction kept 10 bases outside the gene matches.

This sequence joins TRBV18 and TRBJ2-6; D remains ambiguous. This CDR3 contains 15 residues. CDR1 and CDR2 (germline): KGHSH, LQKENI. With 3 bases removed from V and 0 bases from J, the gap between germline ends came to 6 bases. The CDR3 coding sequence is TGTGCCAGCTCACCGTACAACTCTGGGGCCAACGTCCTGACTTTC. Translating gives CASSPYNSGANVLTF.

The V and J genes are TRBV7-8 and TRBJ1-2; no definite D call. There are 15 residues in the CDR3. CDR1 is SGHVS, CDR2 FQNEAQ, per germline. V dropped 0 bases and J dropped 3 bases, with 11 bases sitting between them. CDR3 nucleotide sequence: TGTGCCAGCAGCTTAGCGAGCATAGATCACTATGGCTACACCTTC. Protein: CASSLASIDHYGYTF.

This rearrangement joins TRBV6-1 to TRBJ1-3; no definite D call. CDR3 length equals 14 residues. Trimming cost V 1 base and J 0 bases, with 4 bases left between them. CDR1 and CDR2 (germline): MNHNS, SASEGT. The CDR3 loop reads CASSEDFSGNTIYF. The CDR3 nucleotides are TGTGCCAGCAGTGAAGACTTCTCTGGAAACACCATATATTTT.

There are a few counts of this clone. The genes are TRBV6-2 or TRBV6-3 and TRBJ1-1; possibly TRBD1 for D (6 bases). The CDR3 extends over 13 amino acids. Germline V gene data show CDR1 as MNHEY and CDR2 as SVGEGT. The V gene lost 6 bases and the J gene lost 8 bases, with 16 bases spanning the gap. CDR3 DNA: TGTGCCAGCAGCCACGGACAGAGCACCGAAGCTTTCTTT. Protein product: CASSHGQSTEAFF.

The chain has TRBV14 and TRBJ2-7, with D possibly matching TRBD1 (6 bases). This CDR3 has 14 amino acids. Germline V CDR1 and CDR2: SGHDN, FVKESK. The ends were cut back, 4 bases at V and 3 bases at J, with 13 bases in the middle. CDR3 sequence (DNA): TGTGCCAGCAGCCCCCGTGGCAGGGGCTACGAGCAGTACTTC. Amino acids: CASSPRGRGYEQYF.

The V and J genes are TRBV11-2 and TRBJ2-1; tentative D call: TRBD2 (5 bases). Germline lookup yields CDR1 SGHAT and CDR2 FQNNGV. This CDR3 is 17 amino acids long. V lost 5 bases to trimming and J lost 6 bases, with 23 bases between them. This chain's CDR3 is CASSISTGDRAGNEQFF. As DNA, the CDR3 is TGTGCCAGCAGCATTAGCACCGGAGATCGTGCGGGCAATGAGCAGTTCTTC.

The V and J genes are TRBV7-9 and TRBJ1-2, with 7 nucleotides matching TRBD1. The CDR3 runs 16 residues. CDR1 is SEHNR and CDR2 is FQNEAQ in the germline V gene (reference sequence). The junction had 12 bases not matched to a gene; V was cut back by 5 bases and J by 3 bases. Here the CDR3 DNA reads TGTGCCAGCAGCGCGGGACAGACGATTCTCTACTATGGCTACACCTTC. Protein sequence: CASSAGQTILYYGYTF. Supplemented by reference TRBV7-9 and TRBJ1-2, the full variable domain reads DTGVSQNPRHKITKRGQNVTFRCDPISEHNRLYWYRQTLGQGPEFLTYFQNEAQLEKSRLLSDRFSAERPKGSFSTLEIQRTEQGDSAMYLCASSAGQTILYYGYTFGSGTRLTVV.

The rearrangement links TRBV7-2 to TRBJ1-3; D not resolved. The length of the CDR3 is 14 residues. Germline V gene data show CDR1 as SGHTA and CDR2 as FQGNSA. Deletions cut 5 bases from V and 2 bases from J, with 10 bases between. The CDR3 protein is CASSPQMPGNTIYF. The CDR3 DNA follows: TGTGCCAGCAGCCCACAGATGCCTGGAAACACCATATATTTT.